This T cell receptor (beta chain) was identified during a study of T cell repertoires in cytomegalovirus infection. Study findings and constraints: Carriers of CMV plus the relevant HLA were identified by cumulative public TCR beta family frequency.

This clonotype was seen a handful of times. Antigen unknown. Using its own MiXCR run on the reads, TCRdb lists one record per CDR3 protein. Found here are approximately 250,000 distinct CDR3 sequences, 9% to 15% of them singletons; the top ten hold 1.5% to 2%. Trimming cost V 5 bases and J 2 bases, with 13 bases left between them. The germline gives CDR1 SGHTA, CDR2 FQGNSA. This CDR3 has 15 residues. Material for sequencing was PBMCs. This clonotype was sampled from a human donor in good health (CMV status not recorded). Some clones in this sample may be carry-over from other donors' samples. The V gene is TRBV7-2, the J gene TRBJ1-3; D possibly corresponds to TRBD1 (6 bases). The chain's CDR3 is CASSKDSLPGNTIYF. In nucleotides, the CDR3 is TGTGCCAGCAGCAAGGACAGCCTCCCTGGAAACACCATATATTTT.